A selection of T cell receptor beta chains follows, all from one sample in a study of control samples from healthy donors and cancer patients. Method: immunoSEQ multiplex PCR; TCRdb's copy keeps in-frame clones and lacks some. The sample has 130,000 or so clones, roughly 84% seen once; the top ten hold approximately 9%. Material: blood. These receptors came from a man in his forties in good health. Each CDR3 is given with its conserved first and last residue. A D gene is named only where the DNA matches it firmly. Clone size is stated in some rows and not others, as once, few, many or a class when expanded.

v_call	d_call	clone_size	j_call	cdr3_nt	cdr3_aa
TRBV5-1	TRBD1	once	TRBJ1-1	TGCGCCAGCAGCTTTGGACAGGGGCTTCCCACGGGCACTGAAGCTTTCTTT	CASSFGQGLPTGTEAFF
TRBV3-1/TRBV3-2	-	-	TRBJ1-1	TGTGCCAGTCAGGGTGAAGCTTTCTTT	CASQGEAFF
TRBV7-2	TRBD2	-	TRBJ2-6	TGTGCCAGCAGCTTAGATAATAGCGGGGAATCTGGGGCCAACGTCCTGACTTTC	CASSLDNSGESGANVLTF
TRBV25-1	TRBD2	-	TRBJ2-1	TGTGCCAGCAGACCCCCGACTAGCGGGGGGGCCAACAATGAGCAGTTCTTC	CASRPPTSGGANNEQFF
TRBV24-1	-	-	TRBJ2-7	TGTGCCACCAGTGATTCCACAGGGAAGCAGTACTTC	CATSDSTGKQYF
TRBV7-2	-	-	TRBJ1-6	TGTGCCAGCAGCACACAGGGCTCCTATAATTCACCCCTCCACTTT	CASSTQGSYNSPLHF
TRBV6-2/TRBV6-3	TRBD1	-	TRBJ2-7	TGTGCCAGCAGCCGACAGGGATCCGAGCAGTACTTC	CASSRQGSEQYF
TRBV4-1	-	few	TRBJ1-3	TGCGCCAGCAGCCAAGGGTTAGCCTCTGGAAACACCATATATTTT	CASSQGLASGNTIYF
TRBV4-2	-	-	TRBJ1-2	TGTGCCAGCAGCCAATCAGAGAACTATGGCTACACCTTC	CASSQSENYGYTF
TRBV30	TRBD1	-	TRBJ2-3	TGTGCCTGGAGTGCAGGGGGAGTCGCAGATACGCAGTATTTT	CAWSAGGVADTQYF
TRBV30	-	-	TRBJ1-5	TGTGCCTGGAGTGTACTGGGTCAGCCCCAGCATTTT	CAWSVLGQPQHF